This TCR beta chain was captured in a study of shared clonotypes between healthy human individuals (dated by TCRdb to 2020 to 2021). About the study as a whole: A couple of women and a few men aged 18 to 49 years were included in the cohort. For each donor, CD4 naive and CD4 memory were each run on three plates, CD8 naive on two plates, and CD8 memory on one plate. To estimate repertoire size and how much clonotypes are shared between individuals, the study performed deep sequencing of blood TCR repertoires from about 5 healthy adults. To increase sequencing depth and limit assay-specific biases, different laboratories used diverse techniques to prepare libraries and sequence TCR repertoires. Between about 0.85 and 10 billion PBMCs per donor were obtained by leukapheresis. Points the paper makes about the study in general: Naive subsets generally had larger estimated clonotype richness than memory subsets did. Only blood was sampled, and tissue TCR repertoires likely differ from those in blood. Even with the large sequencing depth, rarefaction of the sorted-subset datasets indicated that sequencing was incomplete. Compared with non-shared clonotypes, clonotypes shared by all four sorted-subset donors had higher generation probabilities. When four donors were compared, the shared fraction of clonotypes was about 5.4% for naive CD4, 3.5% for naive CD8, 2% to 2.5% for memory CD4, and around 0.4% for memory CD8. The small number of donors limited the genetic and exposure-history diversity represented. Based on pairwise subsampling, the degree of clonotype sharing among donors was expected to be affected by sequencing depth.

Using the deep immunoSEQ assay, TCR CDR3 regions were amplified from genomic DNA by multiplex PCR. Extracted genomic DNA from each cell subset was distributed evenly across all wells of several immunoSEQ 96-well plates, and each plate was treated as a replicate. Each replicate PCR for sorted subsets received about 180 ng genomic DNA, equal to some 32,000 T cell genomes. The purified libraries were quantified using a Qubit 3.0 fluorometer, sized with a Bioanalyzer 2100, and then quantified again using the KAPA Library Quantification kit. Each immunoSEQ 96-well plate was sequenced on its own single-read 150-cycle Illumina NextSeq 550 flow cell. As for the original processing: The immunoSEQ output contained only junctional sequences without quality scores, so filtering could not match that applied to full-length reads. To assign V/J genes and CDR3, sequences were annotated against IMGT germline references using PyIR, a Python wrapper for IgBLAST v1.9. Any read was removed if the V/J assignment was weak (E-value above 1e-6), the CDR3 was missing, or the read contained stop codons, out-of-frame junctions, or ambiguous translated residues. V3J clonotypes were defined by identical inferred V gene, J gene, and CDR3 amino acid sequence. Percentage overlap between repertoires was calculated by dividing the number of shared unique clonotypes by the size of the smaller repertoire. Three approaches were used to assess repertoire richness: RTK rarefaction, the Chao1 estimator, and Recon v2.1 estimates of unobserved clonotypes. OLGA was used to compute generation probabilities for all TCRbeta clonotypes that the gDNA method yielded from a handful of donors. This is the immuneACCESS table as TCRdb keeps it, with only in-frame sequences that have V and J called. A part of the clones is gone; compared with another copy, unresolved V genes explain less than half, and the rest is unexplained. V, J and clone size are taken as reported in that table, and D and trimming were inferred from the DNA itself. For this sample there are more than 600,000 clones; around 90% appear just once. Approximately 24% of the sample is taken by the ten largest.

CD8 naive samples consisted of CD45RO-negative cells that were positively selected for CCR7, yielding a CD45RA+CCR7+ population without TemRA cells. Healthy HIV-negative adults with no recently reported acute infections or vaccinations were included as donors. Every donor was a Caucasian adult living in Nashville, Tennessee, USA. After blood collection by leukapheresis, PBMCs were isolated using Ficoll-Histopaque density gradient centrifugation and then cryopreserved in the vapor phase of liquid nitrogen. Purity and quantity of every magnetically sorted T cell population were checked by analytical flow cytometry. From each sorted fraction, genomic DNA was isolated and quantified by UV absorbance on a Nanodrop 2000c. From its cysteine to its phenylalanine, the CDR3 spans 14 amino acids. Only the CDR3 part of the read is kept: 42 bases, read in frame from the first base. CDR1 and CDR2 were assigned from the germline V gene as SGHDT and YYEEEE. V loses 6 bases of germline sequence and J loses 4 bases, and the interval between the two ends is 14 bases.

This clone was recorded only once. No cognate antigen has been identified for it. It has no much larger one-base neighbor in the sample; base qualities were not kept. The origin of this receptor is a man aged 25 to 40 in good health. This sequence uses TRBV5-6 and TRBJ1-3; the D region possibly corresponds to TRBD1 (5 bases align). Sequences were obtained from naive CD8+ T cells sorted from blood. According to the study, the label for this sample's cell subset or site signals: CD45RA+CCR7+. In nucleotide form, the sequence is TGTGCCAGCACCATCGGGGCCACGGGAAACACCATATATTTT. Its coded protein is CASTIGATGNTIYF.